This TCR beta chain was found in a study of T cells expressing NK-cell markers. Study-level information: The sequencing cohort of eight donors included seven HCMV-seropositive individuals and one seronegative individual.

Study results and limitations: Questions lingered over whether expanded NKG2C+ T cell clones were HCMV-specific. The CD3+CD56-NKG2C+ fraction of several donors was likewise dominated by these clonotypes.

A remark on this clonotype: The antigen is unknown.

With the 5' RACE reads reprocessed, TCRdb shows one record per CDR3 protein and no DNA. The listing contains a few hundred thousand distinct CDR3 sequences. Sequencing was performed on blood T cells: a sorted CD56 or NKG2C T cell subset, CD4+ or CD8+ T cells, or bulk PBMC T cells (not recorded which). The TCR was taken from a man aged 18-69 years in good health.

The CDR3 is CASSPTNNYGYTF. The J gene is TRBJ1-2, the V gene TRBV7-2. CDR3 length equals 13 residues. Germline values: CDR1 SGHTA, CDR2 FQGNSA.